Following are 26 T cell receptor beta chains from one sample sequenced in a study of early T cells in non-severe SARS-CoV-2 infection (dated by TCRdb to about 2021). The library was obtained by 5' RACE. Data came from a NextSeq 500. Using fastp at Q25 and MiXCR, TCRdb reprocessed the public reads and kept productive beta chains. Each CDR3 protein gets just one entry, which takes the most common genes and DNA from the rows behind it. The sample table lists about 85,000 distinct CDR3 sequences, roughly an eighth of them with a count of one. The ten biggest clones cover approximately 7.5% of the sample. The material sequenced was whole blood. The receptors derive from an adult who was a healthcare worker with PCR-confirmed SARS-CoV-2 infection or an uninfected control (not recorded which).

The chain recombines TRBV2 with TRBJ1-1, with 8 bases fitting TRBD1. CDR3 length: 15 amino acids. Germline CDR1 SNHLY, CDR2 FYNNEI. V was clipped by 4 bases and J by 0 bases; unmatched bases: 4. The DNA of the CDR3 is TGTGCCAGCAGTGCTCTACAGGGGGTGAACACTGAAGCTTTCTTT. Protein product: CASSALQGVNTEAFF.

This clonotype occurred a few times. The V and J genes are TRBV4-1 and TRBJ2-1, with TRBD2 identical over 8 bases. J lost 3 bases, V lost 1 base, and 5 bases had no gene match. This CDR3 has 16 residues. In germline, CDR1 is MGHRA, CDR2 YSYEKL. As DNA, the CDR3 is TGCGCCAGCAGCCAAGGGCTTAGCGGGATCTACAATGAGCAGTTCTTC. This encodes CASSQGLSGIYNEQFF.

The J gene is TRBJ2-3, the V gene TRBV28; D might be TRBD2 (6 bases). The CDR3 runs to 14 residues. CDR1 MDHEN and CDR2 SYDVKM come from the germline V gene. Trimming shortened V by 3 bases and J by 6 bases, and 13 bases separated the two germline ends. CDR3 sequence: CASSLATRRDTQYF. The CDR3 DNA reads TGTGCCAGCAGTTTGGCGACTAGAAGGGATACGCAGTATTTT.

The V and J genes are TRBV7-9 and TRBJ2-1; no clear D. V was shortened by 1 base and J by 8 bases, with 6 bases between the two germline ends. Germline assignment: CDR1 SEHNR and CDR2 FQNEAQ (reference sequence). The CDR3 is 12 residues long. The DNA of the CDR3 is TGTGCCAGCAGCTTAGGGCTAGATGAGCAGTTCTTC. It encodes CASSLGLDEQFF.

CDR3 DNA: TGTGCCAGCAGCTGGGGCCTGAACACTGAAGCTTTCTTT. This encodes CASSWGLNTEAFF. V is TRBV5-5 and J is TRBJ1-1, with D maybe TRBD1 (5 bases). Germline CDR1 reads SGHKS; CDR2 reads YYEKEE (reference sequence). Trimming cost V 3 bases and J 0 bases, with 6 bases left between them. CDR3 size: 13 residues.

V usage is TRBV5-1 and J usage is TRBJ1-2; D might be TRBD1 (5 bases). The CDR3 covers 14 residues. Germline V gene lookup returns CDR1 SGHRS and CDR2 YFSETQ. The V gene lost 4 bases and the J gene lost 4 bases, with 14 bases spanning the gap. Here the CDR3 DNA reads TGCGCCAGCAGCCCGCAGGGTGGGGGCTATGGCTACACCTTC. Residues: CASSPQGGGYGYTF.

This clonotype was recorded a few times. This sequence joins TRBV25-1 and TRBJ2-7; 10 nucleotides match TRBD1. The CDR3 runs 14 residues. Germline V lookup: CDR1 MGHDK, CDR2 SYGVNS. Trimming at V came to 5 bases and at J to 4 bases, leaving 5 bases not matched to a gene. The CDR3 here is CASSHLGQGYEQYF. Written as DNA, the CDR3 is TGTGCCAGCAGTCACCTGGGACAGGGGTACGAGCAGTACTTC.

The chain has TRBV4-2 and TRBJ2-3; no definite D call. The V end lost 1 base, the J end lost 0 bases, and 11 bases lay between the germline ends. CDR3 length equals 16 residues. Germline lookup yields CDR1 LGHNA and CDR2 YNFKEQ. Here the CDR3 DNA reads TGTGCCAGCAGCCAAGGGGCTGGAACGAGCACAGATACGCAGTATTTT. This sequence encodes CASSQGAGTSTDTQYF.

This clonotype was seen repeatedly, ten times or more. The chain joins TRBV30 to TRBJ2-1; TRBD2 matches 14 bases. V gave up 4 bases and J gave up 9 bases; unmatched junction bases: 8. Germline V gene sequence: CDR1 GTSNPN, CDR2 SVGIG (reference sequence). There are 15 residues in the CDR3. This CDR3 is CAWIRLAGGPSEQFF. For the CDR3, the DNA is TGTGCCTGGATTAGACTAGCGGGAGGGCCGAGTGAGCAGTTCTTC.

This clonotype occurred a few times. The gene calls are TRBV6-5 and TRBJ1-2, with D perhaps TRBD1 (6 bases). The V and J ends lost 7 bases and 4 bases respectively, with 16 bases between them. The CDR3 sequence is 14 residues long. In germline, CDR1 is MNHEY, CDR2 SVGAGI. The CDR3 here is CASKGGPGPYGYTF. CDR3 DNA sequence: TGTGCCAGCAAGGGGGGGCCAGGTCCCTATGGCTACACCTTC.

V is TRBV5-1 and J is TRBJ2-5; 9 nucleotides line up with TRBD2. V trimming: 0 bases; J trimming: 2 bases; junction bases outside the gene matches: 8. There are 17 residues in the CDR3. The V gene's germline CDR1 is SGHRS and CDR2 YFSETQ. DNA for the CDR3: TGCGCCAGCAGCTTGGAGTTGACTAGCGGACTTCAAGAGACCCAGTACTTC. Translation: CASSLELTSGLQETQYF.

This clonotype was counted only a few times. This chain connects TRBV28 to TRBJ2-7; D remains ambiguous. With 5 bases removed from V and 4 bases from J, the gap between germline ends came to 15 bases. This CDR3 contains 14 residues. Germline CDR1 reads MDHEN; CDR2 reads SYDVKM. Here the CDR3 reads CASSPTTPRYEQYF. CDR3 bases: TGTGCCAGCAGTCCCACGACTCCTAGGTACGAGCAGTACTTC. Filled out from reference TRBV28 and TRBJ2-7, the complete variable domain reads DVKVTQSSRYLVKRTGEKVFLECVQDMDHENMFWYRQDPGLGLRLIYFSYDVKMKEKGDIPEGYSVSREKKERFSLILESASTNQTSMYLCASSPTTPRYEQYFGPGTRLTVT.

The V and J genes are TRBV12-5 and TRBJ1-6, with a possible D match to TRBD1 (5 bases). The germline CDR1 and CDR2 sequences are LGHNT and FRNRAP. The CDR3 covers 14 residues. Trimming stripped 6 bases from V and 10 bases from J, with 16 bases between. The CDR3 sequence: CASGKQDGRSPLHF. In DNA, the CDR3 is TGTGCTAGTGGGAAACAGGACGGACGATCACCCCTCCACTTT.

This clonotype was seen more than once but under ten times. The V call is TRBV28, the J call TRBJ2-1; TRBD1 aligns across 8 bases. J gave up 9 bases and V 4 bases, and 11 bases lay outside the gene matches. CDR3 length: 15 amino acids. The germline gives CDR1 MDHEN, CDR2 SYDVKM. The CDR3 region is CASSSPSGGGGEQFF. DNA of the CDR3: TGTGCCAGCAGTTCACCCTCAGGGGGCGGCGGTGAGCAGTTCTTC.

The sample holds a few counts of this clonotype. The rearrangement uses TRBV12-3 or TRBV12-4 and TRBJ1-1, with TRBD1 matching over 9 bases. Trimming at V came to 4 bases and at J to 3 bases, leaving 9 bases not matched to a gene. The CDR3 is 16 residues long. CDR3 amino acids: CASSSRQGGLYTEAFF. DNA of the CDR3: TGTGCCAGCAGTTCCAGACAGGGGGGATTGTACACTGAAGCTTTCTTT.

This clonotype was detected only a few times. V and J are TRBV12-3 or TRBV12-4 and TRBJ2-5, with D tentatively TRBD2 (6 bases). This CDR3 comprises 15 residues. V was clipped by 3 bases and J by 0 bases, with 11 bases between them. CDR3 nucleotide sequence: TGTGCCAGCAGTTTCGGGACTGAGTACCAAGAGACCCAGTACTTC. Its translation: CASSFGTEYQETQYF.

The chain employs TRBV29-1 and TRBJ1-1; D uncertain. Germline CDR1 is SQVTM and CDR2 is ANQGSEA. Trimming left V 8 bases short and J 0 bases short, with 10 bases between. The CDR3 extends over 12 amino acids. CDR3 amino acids: CSSLRVNTEAFF. The CDR3 DNA reads TGCAGCAGTTTAAGGGTGAACACTGAAGCTTTCTTT.

This clonotype has only one observation. The chain has TRBV13 and TRBJ2-6, with a tentative D call TRBD2 (6 bases). Germline CDR1 reads PRHDT; CDR2 reads FYEKMQ (reference sequence). Trimming shortened V by 3 bases and J by 4 bases, and 10 bases separated the two germline ends. CDR3 size: 15 residues. CDR3 nucleotides: TGTGCCAGCAGCTTCGGCGGGGCCGGGGCCAACGTCCTGACTTTC. This sequence encodes CASSFGGAGANVLTF.

This clonotype came up many times. The chain couples TRBV5-1 to TRBJ2-5; D ambiguous. V shed 0 bases and J shed 1 base, with 10 bases lying between them. This CDR3 spans 15 amino acids. Germline V gene sequence: CDR1 SGHRS, CDR2 YFSETQ. The DNA of the CDR3 is TGCGCCAGCAGCTTGGCCGTCAGTATCCAAGAGACCCAGTACTTC. Residues: CASSLAVSIQETQYF.

The chain has TRBV28 and TRBJ2-7; TRBD2 agrees at 9 bases. This CDR3 contains 14 residues. With 7 bases clipped from V and 6 bases from J, the junction kept 10 bases outside the gene matches. Germline values: CDR1 MDHEN, CDR2 SYDVKM. CDR3: CASKLVSGRREQYF. The CDR3 nucleotides read TGTGCCAGCAAGTTGGTAAGCGGGAGGCGCGAGCAGTACTTC.

This clonotype appeared a few times. This chain joins TRBV18 and TRBJ2-2, with 13 bases fitting TRBD2. Germline V gives CDR1 KGHSH, CDR2 LQKENI. The J segment lost 5 bases and the V segment lost 3 bases, leaving 9 bases of the junction unmatched. The CDR3 is 18 residues long. The CDR3 DNA sequence: TGTGCCAGCTCACCCTTCCGCAGGACTAGCGGGAGAACCGGGGAGCTGTTTTTT. The encoded protein is CASSPFRRTSGRTGELFF.

The V gene is TRBV20-1, the J gene TRBJ2-7, with 8 bases lining up with TRBD2. This CDR3 contains 13 residues. V lost 3 bases to trimming and J lost 5 bases; unmatched junction nucleotides: 6. Germline V gene lookup returns CDR1 DFQATT and CDR2 SNEGSKA (reference sequence). The CDR3 is CSARVGRGHEQYF. The CDR3 nucleotides read TGCAGTGCTAGGGTCGGGAGGGGCCACGAGCAGTACTTC.

This chain connects TRBV12-3 or TRBV12-4 to TRBJ2-7; 10 bases fit TRBD2. With 3 bases clipped from V and 7 bases from J, the junction kept 3 bases outside the gene matches. The CDR3 is 13 residues long. Here the CDR3 reads CASSFLAGVEQYF. The CDR3 coding sequence is TGTGCCAGCAGTTTCCTAGCGGGAGTTGAGCAGTACTTC.

In its sample, this clonotype was seen once. Given a much more abundant clone one base away, this may be a read error. V gene TRBV29-1 combines with J gene TRBJ1-1; D is uncertain. The CDR3 runs 13 residues. With 5 bases removed from V and 4 bases from J, the gap between germline ends came to 14 bases. Germline V lookup: CDR1 SQVTM, CDR2 ANQGSEA. CDR3 protein: CSVLPGGVTEAFF. The CDR3 bases are TGCAGCGTTCTACCTGGTGGGGTCACTGAAGCTTTCTTT. Combining the CDR3 with reference TRBV29-1 and TRBJ1-1 gives the whole variable domain SAVISQKPSRDICQRGTSLTIQCQVDSQVTMMFWYRQQPGQSLTLIATANQGSEATYESGFVIDKFPISRPNLTFSTLTVSNMSPEDSSIYLCSVLPGGVTEAFFGQGTRLTVV.

This chain connects TRBV6-5 to TRBJ1-5; TRBD1 is a possible D gene (5 bases). V dropped 6 bases and J dropped 0 bases, with 9 bases sitting between them. The CDR3 is 14 amino acids. From germline, CDR1 is MNHEY and CDR2 SVGAGI. In DNA, the CDR3 is TGTGCCAGCAGCAGGGCATATAGCAATCAGCCCCAGCATTTT. Protein product: CASSRAYSNQPQHF.

This chain joins TRBV18 and TRBJ2-7; no clear D gene. Per germline, CDR1 KGHSH and CDR2 LQKENI. The CDR3 is made up of 12 amino acids. Trimming removed 3 bases from V and 9 bases from J, with 12 bases in between. CDR3 sequence: CASSPSATVQYF. The CDR3 DNA sequence: TGTGCCAGCTCACCCTCAGCTACGGTGCAGTACTTC.